These 3 T cell receptor beta chains were sequenced from one sample in a study of OX40 agonist ivuxolimab in advanced cancers. This table comes from immunoSEQ multiplex PCR, and its TCRdb copy is limited to in-frame clones, with some not included. Of some 37,000 clones in the sample, roughly 80% were seen once. This material consisted of CD4+ or CD8+ T cells sorted from blood, taken in a trial of the OX40 agonist ivuxolimab. The receptors were gathered from an adult with an advanced solid tumor such as melanoma, head and neck, liver or kidney cancer.

V is TRBV30 and J is TRBJ2-3; D possibly corresponds to TRBD2 (6 bases). CDR1 is GTSNPN, CDR2 SVGIG, per germline (reference sequence). The CDR3 contains 14 residues. With 0 bases removed from V and 2 bases from J, the gap between germline ends came to 9 bases. Here the CDR3 reads CAWSVSGNTDTQYF. The CDR3 DNA reads as TGTGCCTGGAGTGTTAGCGGCAACACAGATACGCAGTATTTT.

This chain connects TRBV4-1 to TRBJ2-7; tentatively, D is TRBD1 (5 bases). Germline CDR1 reads MGHRA; CDR2 reads YSYEKL. Trimming took off 6 bases at V and 2 bases at J, with 14 bases between the two ends. The CDR3 is 14 amino acids. The DNA of the CDR3 is TGCGCCAGCAGTGGGGCAGAATTTCCCTACGAGCAGTACTTC. It encodes CASSGAEFPYEQYF.

The V gene is TRBV6-1, the J gene TRBJ1-5; no definite D call. Germline CDR1 MNHNS, CDR2 SASEGT. Deletions cut 0 bases from V and 0 bases from J, with 9 bases between. This CDR3 is 16 amino acids long. CDR3 in amino acids: CASSEAWGYSNQPQHF. CDR3 nucleotide sequence: TGTGCCAGCAGTGAAGCGTGGGGTTATAGCAATCAGCCCCAGCATTTT.